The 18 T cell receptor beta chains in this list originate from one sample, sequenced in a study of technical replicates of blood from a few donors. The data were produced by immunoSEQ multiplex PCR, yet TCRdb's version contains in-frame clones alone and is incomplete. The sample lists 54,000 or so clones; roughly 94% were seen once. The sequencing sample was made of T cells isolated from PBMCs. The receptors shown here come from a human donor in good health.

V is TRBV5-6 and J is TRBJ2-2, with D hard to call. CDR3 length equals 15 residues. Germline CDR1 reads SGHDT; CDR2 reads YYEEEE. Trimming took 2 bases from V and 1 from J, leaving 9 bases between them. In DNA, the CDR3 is TGTGCCAGCAGCTTCAACAGAGTGAACACCGGGGAGCTGTTTTTT. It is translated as CASSFNRVNTGELFF.

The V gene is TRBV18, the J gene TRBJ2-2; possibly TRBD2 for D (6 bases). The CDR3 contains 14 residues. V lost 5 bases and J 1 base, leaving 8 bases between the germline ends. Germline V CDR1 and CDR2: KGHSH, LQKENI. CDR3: CASSSGVNTGELFF. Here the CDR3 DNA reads TGTGCCAGCTCATCGGGAGTGAACACCGGGGAGCTGTTTTTT.

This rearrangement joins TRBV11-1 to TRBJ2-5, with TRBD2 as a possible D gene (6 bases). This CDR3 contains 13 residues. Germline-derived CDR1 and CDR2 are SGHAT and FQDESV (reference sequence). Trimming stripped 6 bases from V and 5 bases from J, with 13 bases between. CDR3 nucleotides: TGTGCCAGCAGACCGACTAGATCCGAGACCCAGTACTTC. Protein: CASRPTRSETQYF.

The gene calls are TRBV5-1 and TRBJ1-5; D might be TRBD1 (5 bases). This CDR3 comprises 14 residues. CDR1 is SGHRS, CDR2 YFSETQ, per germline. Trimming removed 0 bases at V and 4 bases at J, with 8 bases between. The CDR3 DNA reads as TGCGCCAGCAGCTTGGTTGGGGGGAATCAGCCCCAGCATTTT. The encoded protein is CASSLVGGNQPQHF.

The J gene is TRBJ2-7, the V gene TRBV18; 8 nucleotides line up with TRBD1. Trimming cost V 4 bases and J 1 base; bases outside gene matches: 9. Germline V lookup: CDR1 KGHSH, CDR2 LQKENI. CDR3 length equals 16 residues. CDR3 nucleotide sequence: TGTGCCAGCTCACAAACGGCGACAGGGGTATCCTACGAGCAGTACTTC. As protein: CASSQTATGVSYEQYF.

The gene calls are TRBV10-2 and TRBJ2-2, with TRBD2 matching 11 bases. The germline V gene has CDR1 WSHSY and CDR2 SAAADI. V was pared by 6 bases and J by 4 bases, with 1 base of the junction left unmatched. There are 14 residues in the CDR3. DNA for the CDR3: TGCGCCAGCAGCGGACTAGCGGGCACCGGGGAGCTGTTTTTT. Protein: CASSGLAGTGELFF.

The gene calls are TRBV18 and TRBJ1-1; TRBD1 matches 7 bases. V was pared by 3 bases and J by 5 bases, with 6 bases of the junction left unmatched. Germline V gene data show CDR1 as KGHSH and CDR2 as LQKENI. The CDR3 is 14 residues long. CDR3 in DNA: TGTGCCAGCTCACCGAGGGGGCGCGGAACTGAAGCTTTCTTT. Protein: CASSPRGRGTEAFF.

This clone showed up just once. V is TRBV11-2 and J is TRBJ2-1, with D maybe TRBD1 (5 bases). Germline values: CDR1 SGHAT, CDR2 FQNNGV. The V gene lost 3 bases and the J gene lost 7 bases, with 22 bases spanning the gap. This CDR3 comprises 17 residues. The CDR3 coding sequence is TGTGCCAGCAGCTTTCCCCCCAAGGGGTGGCTTAGGAATGAGCAGTTCTTC. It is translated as CASSFPPKGWLRNEQFF.

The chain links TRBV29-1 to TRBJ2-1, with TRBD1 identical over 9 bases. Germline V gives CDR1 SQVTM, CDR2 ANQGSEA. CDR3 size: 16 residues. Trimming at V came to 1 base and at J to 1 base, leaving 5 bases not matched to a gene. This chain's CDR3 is CSVEGTGTGSYNEQFF. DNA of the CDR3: TGCAGCGTTGAAGGAACCGGGACAGGGTCCTACAATGAGCAGTTCTTC.

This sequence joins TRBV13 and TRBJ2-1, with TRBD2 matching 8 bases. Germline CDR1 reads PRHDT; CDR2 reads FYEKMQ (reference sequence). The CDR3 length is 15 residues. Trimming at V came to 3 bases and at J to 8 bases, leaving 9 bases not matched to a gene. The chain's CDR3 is CASSLREVGFHEQFF. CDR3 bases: TGTGCCAGCAGCTTGCGGGAGGTGGGCTTCCATGAGCAGTTCTTC.

CDR3 protein: CASSTGSRQGNYGYTF. The CDR3 DNA follows: TGTGCCAGCAGTACTGGGTCCCGACAGGGAAACTATGGCTACACCTTC. The rearrangement links TRBV7-3 to TRBJ1-2; 7 nucleotides agree with TRBD1. The length of the CDR3 is 16 residues. Looked up from germline, CDR1 is SGHTA and CDR2 is FQGTGA. J lost 2 bases, V lost 6 bases, and 12 bases had no gene match.

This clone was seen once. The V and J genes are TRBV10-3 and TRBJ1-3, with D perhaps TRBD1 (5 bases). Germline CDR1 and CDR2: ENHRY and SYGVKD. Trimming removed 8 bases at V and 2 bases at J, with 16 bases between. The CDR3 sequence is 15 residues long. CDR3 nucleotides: TGTGCCATCGGCCTTTCAGGGTTCCCTGGAAACACCATATATTTT. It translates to CAIGLSGFPGNTIYF.

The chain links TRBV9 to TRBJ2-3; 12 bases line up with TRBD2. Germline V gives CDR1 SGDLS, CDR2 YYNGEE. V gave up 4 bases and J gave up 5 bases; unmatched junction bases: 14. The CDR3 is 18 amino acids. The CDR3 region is CASSYQLAGGEHLDTQYF. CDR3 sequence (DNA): TGTGCCAGCAGCTATCAGCTAGCGGGAGGGGAACATTTAGATACGCAGTATTTT.

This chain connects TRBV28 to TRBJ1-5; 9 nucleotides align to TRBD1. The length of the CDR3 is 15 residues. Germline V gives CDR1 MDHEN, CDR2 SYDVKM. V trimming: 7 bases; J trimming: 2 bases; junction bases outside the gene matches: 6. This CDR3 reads CASTLQGAGNQPQHF. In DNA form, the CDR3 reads TGTGCCAGCACCCTACAGGGGGCTGGCAATCAGCCCCAGCATTTT. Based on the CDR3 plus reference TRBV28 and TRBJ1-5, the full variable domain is DVKVTQSSRYLVKRTGEKVFLECVQDMDHENMFWYRQDPGLGLRLIYFSYDVKMKEKGDIPEGYSVSREKKERFSLILESASTNQTSMYLCASTLQGAGNQPQHFGDGTRLSIL.

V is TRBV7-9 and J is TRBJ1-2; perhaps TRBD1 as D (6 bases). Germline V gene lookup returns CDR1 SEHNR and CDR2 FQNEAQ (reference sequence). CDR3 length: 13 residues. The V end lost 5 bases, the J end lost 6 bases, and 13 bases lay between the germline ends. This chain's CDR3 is CASSKGVDHGYTF. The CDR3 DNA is TGTGCCAGCAGCAAGGGGGTGGACCATGGCTACACCTTC.

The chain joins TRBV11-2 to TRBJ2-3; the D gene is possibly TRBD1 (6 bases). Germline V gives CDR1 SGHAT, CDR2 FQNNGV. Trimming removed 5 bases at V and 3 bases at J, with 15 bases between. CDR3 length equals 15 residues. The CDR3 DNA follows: TGTGCCAGCAGCCTTAGGTTCAGGGGAACAGATACGCAGTATTTT. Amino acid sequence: CASSLRFRGTDTQYF. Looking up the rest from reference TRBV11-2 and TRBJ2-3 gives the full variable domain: EAGVAQSPRYKIIEKRQSVAFWCNPISGHATLYWYQQILGQGPKLLIQFQNNGVVDDSQLPKDRFSAERLKGVDSTLKIQPAKLEDSAVYLCASSLRFRGTDTQYFGPGTRLTVL.

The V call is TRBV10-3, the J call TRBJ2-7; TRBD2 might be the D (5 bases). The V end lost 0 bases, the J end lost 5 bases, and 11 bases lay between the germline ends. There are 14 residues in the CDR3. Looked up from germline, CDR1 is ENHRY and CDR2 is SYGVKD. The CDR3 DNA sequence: TGTGCCATCAGTGAGTCGTCGAGCGGAGACGAGCAGTACTTC. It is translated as CAISESSSGDEQYF.

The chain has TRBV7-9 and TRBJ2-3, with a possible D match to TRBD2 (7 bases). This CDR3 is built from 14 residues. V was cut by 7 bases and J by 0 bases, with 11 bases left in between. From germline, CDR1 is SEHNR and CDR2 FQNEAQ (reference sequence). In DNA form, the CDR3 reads TGTGCCAGCAAAGGGGGGGCAAGCACAGATACGCAGTATTTT. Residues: CASKGGASTDTQYF.